These 14 T cell receptor beta chains share one sample of origin, sequenced in a study of cytomegalovirus exposure and HLA in healthy donors. Vbeta (60) and Jbeta (13) primers were used in the PCR. Some clones are missing from TCRdb's copy, which holds only in-frame ones; the method was immunoSEQ multiplex PCR. The table includes tens of thousands of clones, 80% detected once. The sample comprised PBMCs. The receptors shown here come from a man over 45 in good health and CMV-seropositive.

This clone was picked up a small number of times. The sample holds other DNA sequences that translate to the same CDR3. The chain combines TRBV5-5 with TRBJ2-7; 11 nucleotides align to TRBD1. CDR3 size: 15 residues. The V gene end was trimmed by 4 bases and the J gene end by 3 bases; junction bases not matched to a gene: 6. In germline, CDR1 is SGHKS, CDR2 YYEKEE (reference sequence). The CDR3 loop reads CASSIGTGGVYEQYF. The DNA of the CDR3 is TGTGCCAGCAGCATAGGGACAGGGGGGGTCTACGAGCAGTACTTC.

The rearrangement joins TRBV11-2 to TRBJ2-2; 10 bases are shared with TRBD2. Germline V gene data show CDR1 as SGHAT and CDR2 as FQNNGV. The length of the CDR3 is 15 residues. Germline trimming cut 5 bases from V and 5 bases from J; bases unmatched to any gene: 5. The CDR3 protein is CASSQGLAATGELFF. The CDR3 nucleotides read TGTGCCAGCAGCCAAGGACTAGCGGCAACCGGGGAGCTGTTTTTT.

V is TRBV21-1 and J is TRBJ2-7; TRBD2 is taken as the D call from the table, unchecked against the DNA. TRBV21-1 is listed as a pseudogene. This CDR3 region has 15 residues. For the CDR3, the DNA is TGTGCCAGCAGCAGGGGGTCGCGGGAGGGCCATCAGCAGTACTTC. It yields the protein CASSRGSREGHQQYF.

As DNA, the CDR3 is TGTGCCAGCAGCTCATCCGGGACAGGGGGCTCGTACACCTTC. The encoded protein is CASSSSGTGGSYTF. The chain joins TRBV7-2 to TRBJ1-2, with 12 positions matching TRBD1. CDR1 is SGHTA, CDR2 FQGNSA, per germline. This CDR3 comprises 14 residues. J gave up 11 bases and V 4 bases, and 8 bases lay outside the gene matches.

A few counts support this clone. The chain carries TRBV7-2 and TRBJ1-1; 8 bases line up with TRBD1. The trim removed 5 bases at V and 9 bases at J, leaving 8 bases unmatched. The CDR3 loop spans 13 amino acids. Germline V lookup: CDR1 SGHTA, CDR2 FQGNSA. CDR3 in DNA: TGTGCCAGCAGCCCCGGACAGGGAGGTCAAGCTTTCTTT. Translated: CASSPGQGGQAFF.

The CDR3 reads CASRPHRDTLYEQYF. CDR3 sequence (DNA): TGTGCCAGCAGACCTCACCGGGACACCCTTTACGAGCAGTACTTC. This chain joins TRBV28 and TRBJ2-7; weak D call: TRBD1 (6 bases). CDR3 length: 15 residues. CDR1 MDHEN and CDR2 SYDVKM come from the germline V gene. V lost 6 bases and J 4 bases, leaving 19 bases between the germline ends. Supplemented by reference TRBV28 and TRBJ2-7, the full variable domain reads DVKVTQSSRYLVKRTGEKVFLECVQDMDHENMFWYRQDPGLGLRLIYFSYDVKMKEKGDIPEGYSVSREKKERFSLILESASTNQTSMYLCASRPHRDTLYEQYFGPGTRLTVT.

The CDR3 is CASSEPSGRYGYTF. For the CDR3, the DNA is TGTGCCAGCAGTGAACCCTCAGGGCGCTATGGCTACACCTTC. The chain carries TRBV2 and TRBJ1-2; D may be TRBD1 (5 bases). Germline CDR1 and CDR2: SNHLY and FYNNEI. The CDR3 covers 14 residues. V lost 2 bases to trimming and J lost 4 bases, with 11 bases between them.

This chain connects TRBV11-3 to TRBJ2-7; D ambiguous. The germline V gene has CDR1 SGHNT and CDR2 YENEEA. This CDR3 contains 13 residues. V was pared by 5 bases and J by 3 bases, with 11 bases between. Here the CDR3 reads CASSPRSGYEQYF. Written as DNA, the CDR3 is TGTGCCAGCAGCCCGCGTTCCGGCTACGAGCAGTACTTC.

The genes are TRBV27 and TRBJ2-1; no clear D gene. Per germline, CDR1 MNHEY and CDR2 SMNVEV (reference sequence). Trimming left V 2 bases short and J 6 bases short, with 5 bases between. This CDR3 has 12 amino acids. The CDR3 DNA is TGTGCCAGCAGTTTAACTCGCAATGAGCAGTTCTTC. The encoded protein is CASSLTRNEQFF.

The chain couples TRBV2 to TRBJ2-2, with 8 bases that match TRBD1. V trimming: 6 bases; J trimming: 4 bases; junction bases outside the gene matches: 10. The CDR3 covers 16 residues. Germline CDR1 and CDR2: SNHLY and FYNNEI. CDR3 nucleotide sequence: TGTGCCAGCAGCCCCTCCGGACAGGGAGGCACCGGGGAGCTGTTTTTT. Translating gives CASSPSGQGGTGELFF.

The J gene is TRBJ2-1, the V gene TRBV19; no clear D. CDR3 length: 15 residues. Trimming took 6 bases from V and 0 from J, leaving 12 bases between them. Germline assignment: CDR1 LNHDA and CDR2 SQIVND (reference sequence). In nucleotides, the CDR3 is TGTGCCAGTAGAGCCCGAGGAGACTCCTACAATGAGCAGTTCTTC. This sequence encodes CASRARGDSYNEQFF.

V is TRBV19 and J is TRBJ2-3, with a tentative D call TRBD1 (5 bases). Trimming stripped 3 bases from V and 6 bases from J, with 13 bases between. Germline-derived CDR1 and CDR2 are LNHDA and SQIVND (reference sequence). The CDR3 has 14 residues. This CDR3 reads CASSMGPYGDTQYF. Written as DNA, the CDR3 is TGTGCCAGTAGTATGGGGCCTTATGGGGATACGCAGTATTTT.

Remarks on this clone: The junction shows a germline mismatch at one end, possibly a read error. This rearrangement joins TRBV7-9 to TRBJ2-6; 12 nucleotides agree with TRBD1. This CDR3 comprises 17 residues. Germline V gene data show CDR1 as SEHNR and CDR2 as FQNEAQ (reference sequence). The DNA for the CDR3 is TGTGCCAGCAGCATCCGGGACAGGGGGCTTGGGGCCAACGGCCTGACTTTC. Translating gives CASSIRDRGLGANGLTF.

The chain employs TRBV27 and TRBJ2-3, with 7 bases that match TRBD1. V dropped 6 bases and J dropped 5; count of bases not matched to a gene: 11. CDR3 length: 15 residues. Germline V gene data show CDR1 as MNHEY and CDR2 as SMNVEV (reference sequence). The CDR3 DNA sequence: TGTGCCAGCAGGCCCTCGAGGGGGCGAATAGATACGCAGTATTTT. Its protein product is CASRPSRGRIDTQYF.